Each of the 21 T cell receptor beta chains below was sequenced from the same sample in a study of technical replicates of blood from a handful of donors. The protocol was immunoSEQ multiplex PCR, while the TCRdb copy is restricted to in-frame clones and leaves out a portion. The profile covers about 84,000 clones, with roughly 97% appearing a single time and 0.15% to 0.2% taken by the ten largest. The sequencing sample was made of T cells isolated from PBMCs. The receptors here all came from a human donor in good health.

Here the CDR3 DNA reads TGTGCCAGCAGCCCCACTAGAGCGGGAGGTCCAGATACGCAGTATTTT. Protein product: CASSPTRAGGPDTQYF. The V gene is TRBV13, the J gene TRBJ2-3; 9 bases fit TRBD2. Germline V gives CDR1 PRHDT, CDR2 FYEKMQ (reference sequence). The ends lost 5 bases at V and 4 bases at J; junction bases unmatched: 10. The CDR3 runs to 16 residues.

J is TRBJ2-1 and V is TRBV14; 8 positions match TRBD2. In germline, CDR1 is SGHDN, CDR2 FVKESK. This CDR3 comprises 19 residues. J gave up 4 bases and V 4 bases, and 18 bases lay outside the gene matches. In DNA, the CDR3 is TGTGCCAGCAGCCTTAGATGGGGAGCGGGGGCAGACAGATACAATGAGCAGTTCTTC. This translates into CASSLRWGAGADRYNEQFF.

The chain recombines TRBV15 with TRBJ1-5; 7 bases align to TRBD1. Germline values: CDR1 LNHNV, CDR2 YYDKDF (reference sequence). The junction had 6 bases not matched to a gene; V was cut back by 2 bases and J by 5 bases. This CDR3 has 15 amino acids. CDR3 sequence (DNA): TGTGCCACCAGCAGACCGGGACAGAGTGATCAGCCCCAGCATTTT. Protein: CATSRPGQSDQPQHF.

This sequence joins TRBV7-6 and TRBJ1-1; no clear D gene. Germline V CDR1 and CDR2: SGHVS, FNYEAQ. The length of the CDR3 is 13 residues. V dropped 5 bases and J dropped 5 bases, with 12 bases sitting between them. DNA of the CDR3: TGTGCCAGCAGCAAGCAAGAGAGGACTGAAGCTTTCTTT. Protein sequence: CASSKQERTEAFF. Based on the CDR3 plus reference TRBV7-6 and TRBJ1-1, the full variable domain is GAGVSQSPRYKVTKRGQDVALRCDPISGHVSLYWYRQALGQGPEFLTYFNYEAQQDKSGLPNDRFSAERPEGSISTLTIQRTEQRDSAMYRCASSKQERTEAFFGQGTRLTVV.

This chain links TRBV7-9 with TRBJ1-4; a possible D gene is TRBD1 (5 bases). This CDR3 is 16 amino acids long. Trimming removed 5 bases from V and 4 bases from J, with 17 bases in between. Germline V gene sequence: CDR1 SEHNR, CDR2 FQNEAQ (reference sequence). The CDR3 sequence is CASSPRFSGGNEKLFF. DNA for the CDR3: TGTGCCAGCAGCCCCAGATTCTCGGGGGGTAATGAAAAACTGTTTTTT.

The chain employs TRBV10-2 and TRBJ2-7; the D gene is possibly TRBD1 (6 bases). Germline loops: CDR1 WSHSY, CDR2 SAAADI. V was cut by 7 bases and J by 3 bases, with 16 bases left in between. This CDR3 is 14 amino acids long. The CDR3 sequence: CASKVQGIGYEQYF. The CDR3 nucleotides are TGCGCCAGCAAGGTGCAGGGGATCGGCTACGAGCAGTACTTC.

CDR3 nucleotide sequence: TGTGCCAGCAAAGCGGGAGTATACAATGAGCAGTTCTTC. Translating gives CASKAGVYNEQFF. The chain uses TRBV2 and TRBJ2-1; TRBD2 agrees at 8 bases. Germline-derived CDR1 and CDR2 are SNHLY and FYNNEI. J gave up 4 bases and V 7 bases, and 3 bases lay outside the gene matches. This CDR3 spans 13 amino acids.

This clone was seen only once. This chain uses TRBV12-2 with TRBJ2-7; the table's D call, TRBD1, was not checked against the DNA. TRBV12-2 is tagged as a pseudogene. This CDR3 comprises 16 residues. CDR3 in amino acids: CASLTGRAPSPYEQYF. CDR3 bases: TGTGCAAGTCTCACAGGACGGGCCCCGAGCCCCTACGAGCAGTACTTC.

The CDR3 DNA reads TGTGCCAGTACCCTCCTTGGGCACAGGGTAGGTGGCACTGAAGCTTTCTTT. Residues: CASTLLGHRVGGTEAFF. The rearrangement joins TRBV19 to TRBJ1-1, with a possible D match to TRBD1 (6 bases). The CDR3 sequence is 17 residues long. Per the germline V gene, CDR1 is LNHDA and CDR2 is SQIVND (reference sequence). The V and J ends lost 7 bases and 4 bases respectively, with 25 bases between them.

The chain recombines TRBV6-1 with TRBJ2-3, with 7 positions matching TRBD1. CDR1 is MNHNS, CDR2 SASEGT, per germline. This CDR3 is built from 16 residues. V was pared by 3 bases and J by 2 bases, with 8 bases of the junction left unmatched. The DNA for the CDR3 is TGTGCCAGCAGTGACACGGGACAGATACTCACAGATACGCAGTATTTT. Protein sequence: CASSDTGQILTDTQYF.

The chain carries TRBV5-1 and TRBJ1-2; TRBD1 matches at 7 bases. The CDR3 length is 16 residues. Germline CDR1 reads SGHRS; CDR2 reads YFSETQ. J gave up 4 bases and V 1 base, and 10 bases lay outside the gene matches. CDR3 residues: CASSLLSPDRVYGYTF. The DNA of the CDR3 is TGCGCCAGCAGCTTGCTCAGCCCAGACAGGGTCTATGGCTACACCTTC.

The V gene is TRBV5-4, the J gene TRBJ2-3; TRBD2 aligns across 14 bases. V shed 3 bases and J 4 bases; nucleotides not matched to a gene: 13. Germline-derived CDR1 and CDR2 are SGHNT and YYREEE (reference sequence). CDR3 length equals 19 residues. This chain's CDR3 is CASSWGTSGGLPGADTQYF. The CDR3 DNA reads TGTGCCAGCAGCTGGGGGACTAGCGGGGGCCTCCCGGGGGCAGATACGCAGTATTTT.

The chain carries TRBV4-1 and TRBJ2-7, with TRBD1 matching 7 bases. Germline V lookup: CDR1 MGHRA, CDR2 YSYEKL. The CDR3 spans 14 residues. The J segment lost 4 bases and the V segment lost 6 bases, leaving 9 bases of the junction unmatched. Here the CDR3 DNA reads TGCGCCAGCAGGTATGACCAGGGGGATTACGAGCAGTACTTC. This sequence encodes CASRYDQGDYEQYF.

The rearrangement joins TRBV6-5 to TRBJ2-1, with 9 nucleotides matching TRBD2. The germline gives CDR1 MNHEY, CDR2 SVGAGI. This CDR3 comprises 13 residues. J gave up 13 bases and V 2 bases, and 6 bases lay outside the gene matches. CDR3 DNA: TGTGCCAGCAGTTACGGGACTAGCTCCGTCCAGTTCTTC. This gives the protein CASSYGTSSVQFF.

This chain links TRBV7-3 with TRBJ1-1, with TRBD1 identical over 7 bases. Germline trimming cut 5 bases from V and 5 bases from J; bases unmatched to any gene: 8. CDR3 length: 14 amino acids. Germline CDR1 and CDR2: SGHTA and FQGTGA. The CDR3 loop reads CASSPTGVRTEAFF. In DNA, the CDR3 is TGTGCCAGCAGCCCTACAGGGGTGAGAACTGAAGCTTTCTTT.

The chain uses TRBV6-5 and TRBJ1-2; D call uncertain. V shed 0 bases and J shed 4 bases, with 12 bases lying between them. The CDR3 runs 15 residues. Germline lookup yields CDR1 MNHEY and CDR2 SVGAGI. CDR3 protein: CASSYSVPGSYGYTF. The CDR3 nucleotides read TGTGCCAGCAGTTACTCGGTTCCAGGTTCCTATGGCTACACCTTC.

The J gene is TRBJ2-7, the V gene TRBV13; 9 bases match TRBD1. Germline V lookup: CDR1 PRHDT, CDR2 FYEKMQ (reference sequence). With V trimmed by 5 bases and J by 4 bases, 6 bases remained unmatched. CDR3 size: 14 residues. The CDR3 sequence is CASSLGTGLYEQYF. The CDR3 nucleotides are TGTGCCAGCAGCCTCGGGACAGGGCTTTACGAGCAGTACTTC. The complete variable domain, with remaining parts taken from reference TRBV13 and TRBJ2-7, reads AAGVIQSPRHLIKEKRETATLKCYPIPRHDTVYWYQQGPGQDPQFLISFYEKMQSDKGSIPDRFSAQQFSDYHSELNMSSLELGDSALYFCASSLGTGLYEQYFGPGTRLTVT.

The CDR3 nucleotides are TGTGCCAGCACCTCTACAGGGATCCACGAGCAGTACTTC. Translated, it gives CASTSTGIHEQYF. This chain uses TRBV5-8 with TRBJ2-7, with D perhaps TRBD1 (6 bases). The germline V gene has CDR1 SGHTS and CDR2 YDEGEE. The ends were cut back, 6 bases at V and 5 bases at J, with 15 bases in the middle. The CDR3 spans 13 residues.

CDR3 protein: CASKSGVYGYTF. CDR3 coding DNA: TGTGCCTCCAAGTCAGGGGTCTATGGCTACACCTTC. J is TRBJ1-2 and V is TRBV6-6; D is possibly TRBD1 (6 bases). Per the germline V gene, CDR1 is MNHNY and CDR2 is SVGAGI (reference sequence). The V gene lost 11 bases and the J gene lost 4 bases, with 14 bases spanning the gap. The CDR3 covers 12 residues.

The chain couples TRBV7-6 to TRBJ1-1, with a weak D call TRBD1 (5 bases). V was trimmed by 4 bases and J by 0 bases, leaving 9 bases between them. In germline, CDR1 is SGHVS, CDR2 FNYEAQ. The CDR3 loop spans 14 amino acids. CDR3 protein: CASSSGGVNTEAFF. The CDR3 nucleotides read TGTGCCAGCAGCTCAGGAGGGGTGAACACTGAAGCTTTCTTT.

V and J are TRBV11-1 and TRBJ1-1; D is uncertain. CDR3 size: 11 residues. Trimming removed 5 bases at V and 9 bases at J, with 10 bases between. The germline V gene encodes CDR1 SGHAT and CDR2 FQDESV (reference sequence). The DNA of the CDR3 is TGTGCCAGCAGCCGCTGGCAAAAAGCTTTCTTT. Translating it yields CASSRWQKAFF.